This TCR beta chain was recorded in a study of cytomegalovirus exposure and HLA in healthy donors. Germline loops: CDR1 SGHTA, CDR2 FQGNSA. This CDR3 comprises 15 residues. Trimming took off 3 bases at V and 7 bases at J, with 18 bases between the two ends. With respect to this clone: What it recognizes is unknown.

PCR employed 60 Vbeta and 13 Jbeta primers. In the original processing: Later reanalysis found approximately 80 million unique TCR beta chains, some 10 million of them shared. TCRdb's copy holds only in-frame clones and misses some; the assay was immunoSEQ multiplex PCR. V and J calls plus clone size are reproduced from that table; the DNA served to infer D and trimming. Of fewer than 150,000 clones in the sample, around 80% were seen once. General study results and limits: Common viral pathogens seemed, in a later analysis, to connect with several of the most significant clusters. In vitro experiments confirmed that three CMV-associated chains were specific for CMV antigens. The study flagged roughly 150 TCR beta chains as cytomegalovirus-associated.

The rearrangement joins TRBV7-2 to TRBJ2-5, with D tentatively TRBD2 (6 bases). Material: PBMCs. The sequence came from a man aged 45-65 years in good health and CMV-seronegative. This CDR3 reads CASSFVGGGEGTQYF. CDR3 DNA sequence: TGTGCCAGCAGCTTCGTCGGGGGTGGGGAAGGGACCCAGTACTTC.